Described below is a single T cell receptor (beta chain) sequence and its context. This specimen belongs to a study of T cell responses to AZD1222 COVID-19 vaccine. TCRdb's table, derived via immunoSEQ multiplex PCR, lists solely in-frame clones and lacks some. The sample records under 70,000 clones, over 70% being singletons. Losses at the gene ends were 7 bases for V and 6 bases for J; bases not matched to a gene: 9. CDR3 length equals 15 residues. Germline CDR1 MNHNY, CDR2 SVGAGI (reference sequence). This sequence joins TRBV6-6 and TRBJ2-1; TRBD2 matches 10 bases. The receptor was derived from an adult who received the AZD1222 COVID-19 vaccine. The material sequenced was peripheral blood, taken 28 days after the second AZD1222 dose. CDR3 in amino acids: CASTGGLAAFNEQFF. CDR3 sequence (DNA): TGTGCCAGCACCGGAGGACTAGCGGCGTTCAATGAGCAGTTCTTC.